This TCR beta chain was profiled in a study of siplizumab effects on memory and regulatory T cells. The CDR3 runs to 14 residues. V was trimmed by 8 bases and J by 2 bases, leaving 16 bases between them. Germline V CDR1 and CDR2: MNHEY, SVGAGI. Of note for this clone: The antigen remains unidentified.

The data were produced by immunoSEQ multiplex PCR, yet TCRdb's version contains in-frame clones alone and is incomplete. The sample yields approximately 100,000 clones, about nine tenths seen once. General study results and limits: Siplizumab significantly decreased alloreactive sequences from unstimulated CD4+ memory cells. Sequences below about 10^-5 frequency were poorly captured, and few alloreactive clones mapped to unstimulated subsets. Naive T cells appeared more varied than memory cells and looked like key alloresponse contributors.

The genes are TRBV6-5 and TRBJ2-7; D remains unclear. The receptor was isolated from a human donor in good health. Sequenced material: non-Treg CD4+ T cells sorted from blood. The chain's CDR3 is CASSGNEYAYEQYF. The CDR3 nucleotides read TGTGCCAGCTCCGGAAACGAGTATGCCTACGAGCAGTACTTC.